Listed below are T cell receptor beta chains from one sample, sequenced in a study of blood T cell repertoires in COVID-19. The repertoire was sequenced with immunoSEQ multiplex PCR; TCRdb's copy has only in-frame clones and lacks some. The data show 200,000 to 250,000 clones, about 88% seen once. The sequenced sample consisted of peripheral blood. These receptors originate from a woman aged 40 to 49 who had recovered from COVID-19. Each CDR3 is given with its conserved first and last residue. Each record gives: CDR3 DNA, CDR3 protein, clone size, J gene, V gene, D gene. D genes are given only for firm matches. Clone size is not always given. Where it is, it says once, few, many or a class for expanded clones.

CDR3nt: TGTGCCAGCAGCCAAGAGGGACAGCAAGAGACCCAGTACTTC
CDR3aa: CASSQEGQQETQYF
abundance: NA
j_gene: TRBJ2-5
v_gene: TRBV4-2
d_gene: TRBD1

CDR3nt: TGCGCCAGCAGCCAAGAAGGGGCCGGGAGCGGGGAGCTGTTTTTT
CDR3aa: CASSQEGAGSGELFF
abundance: NA
j_gene: TRBJ2-2
v_gene: TRBV4-1
d_gene: NA

CDR3nt: TGTGCCAGCAGGGAGAGCCGGCACACTGAAGCTTTCTTT
CDR3aa: CASRESRHTEAFF
abundance: NA
j_gene: TRBJ1-1
v_gene: TRBV6-4
d_gene: NA

CDR3nt: TGTGCCATCGGAGACGGCCCGTACAATGAGCAGTTCTTC
CDR3aa: CAIGDGPYNEQFF
abundance: NA
j_gene: TRBJ2-1
v_gene: TRBV10-3
d_gene: NA

CDR3nt: TGCGCCAGCAGCTTGGTGGGGGCCCCAGATACGCAGTATTTT
CDR3aa: CASSLVGAPDTQYF
abundance: NA
j_gene: TRBJ2-3
v_gene: TRBV5-1
d_gene: NA

CDR3nt: TGTGCAAGTCGCTCAAGTCTAGCGGCCTCCTACGAGCAGTACTTC
CDR3aa: CASRSSLAASYEQYF
abundance: NA
j_gene: TRBJ2-7
v_gene: TRBV12-2
d_gene: NA

CDR3nt: TGTGCCGGATCCCGGGACAGGGGTACCTATGGCTACACCTTC
CDR3aa: CAGSRDRGTYGYTF
abundance: NA
j_gene: TRBJ1-2
v_gene: TRBV30
d_gene: TRBD1

CDR3nt: TGTGCCAGCAGCGCGGCCCGGGGGACGGGGAACATTCAGTACTTC
CDR3aa: CASSAARGTGNIQYF
abundance: NA
j_gene: TRBJ2-4
v_gene: TRBV11-2
d_gene: NA

CDR3nt: TGTGCCAGCAGTTCTACCTACGAGCAGTACTTC
CDR3aa: CASSSTYEQYF
abundance: NA
j_gene: TRBJ2-7
v_gene: TRBV7-2
d_gene: NA

CDR3nt: TGTGCCAGCAGGAAGACAGGGATAAATTCACCCCTCCACTTT
CDR3aa: CASRKTGINSPLHF
abundance: NA
j_gene: TRBJ1-6
v_gene: TRBV28
d_gene: TRBD1

CDR3nt: TGTGCCAGCAGCCCTTACGGGGGGCGCGACACCGGGGAGCTGTTTTTT
CDR3aa: CASSPYGGRDTGELFF
abundance: NA
j_gene: TRBJ2-2
v_gene: TRBV7-6
d_gene: NA

CDR3nt: TGTGCCAGCAGCAACATCAGGGGGCACTATGGCTACACCTTC
CDR3aa: CASSNIRGHYGYTF
abundance: NA
j_gene: TRBJ1-2
v_gene: TRBV27
d_gene: TRBD1

CDR3nt: TGTGCCAGCAGTGAGACTAGCTACCACGAGCAGTACTTC
CDR3aa: CASSETSYHEQYF
abundance: NA
j_gene: TRBJ2-7
v_gene: TRBV27
d_gene: TRBD2

CDR3nt: TGTGCCAGCAGCTTCCAGGGGGGAGCAGAGACCCAGTACTTC
CDR3aa: CASSFQGGAETQYF
abundance: NA
j_gene: TRBJ2-5
v_gene: TRBV7-2
d_gene: NA

CDR3nt: TGTGCCAGCAGCGGGCAGGGCCTGAACAATGAGCAGTTCTTC
CDR3aa: CASSGQGLNNEQFF
abundance: NA
j_gene: TRBJ2-1
v_gene: TRBV9
d_gene: NA

CDR3nt: TGTGCCAGCAGTTTCAAGGACAGGGGCGAGCAGTACTTC
CDR3aa: CASSFKDRGEQYF
abundance: NA
j_gene: TRBJ2-7
v_gene: TRBV6-5
d_gene: TRBD1

CDR3nt: TGTGCCAGCAGTTTAGGACAGGGTGTCGCTACGCAGTATTTT
CDR3aa: CASSLGQGVATQYF
abundance: NA
j_gene: TRBJ2-3
v_gene: TRBV28
d_gene: TRBD1

CDR3nt: TGCGCCAGCAGCCAACTGACAGGGGTGTTCAATGAGCAGTTCTTC
CDR3aa: CASSQLTGVFNEQFF
abundance: NA
j_gene: TRBJ2-1
v_gene: TRBV4-3
d_gene: TRBD1

CDR3nt: TGTGCCAGCAGCTTGACAGGGACCTACAATGAGCAGTTCTTC
CDR3aa: CASSLTGTYNEQFF
abundance: NA
j_gene: TRBJ2-1
v_gene: TRBV11-3
d_gene: TRBD1

CDR3nt: TGTGCCAGTAGTATGACCGGGACAGGGAAGGAAAAACTGTTTTTT
CDR3aa: CASSMTGTGKEKLFF
abundance: few
j_gene: TRBJ1-4
v_gene: TRBV19
d_gene: TRBD1

CDR3nt: TGTGCCAGCAGCTTAGTTCCCGGACAGGGACCCCAAGAGACCCAGTACTTC
CDR3aa: CASSLVPGQGPQETQYF
abundance: once
j_gene: TRBJ2-5
v_gene: TRBV11-3
d_gene: TRBD1

CDR3nt: TGTGCCAGCAGTCCAACCCTGGGGGGTCCCAACACCGGGGAGCTGTTTTTT
CDR3aa: CASSPTLGGPNTGELFF
abundance: NA
j_gene: TRBJ2-2
v_gene: TRBV28
d_gene: NA

CDR3nt: TGTGCCAGCAAACAAGCGAACACCGGGGAGCTGTTTTTT
CDR3aa: CASKQANTGELFF
abundance: NA
j_gene: TRBJ2-2
v_gene: TRBV5-4
d_gene: NA

CDR3nt: TGTGCCAGCAGCCCACAGGGCGTTGTGGACGAGCAGTACTTC
CDR3aa: CASSPQGVVDEQYF
abundance: few
j_gene: TRBJ2-7
v_gene: TRBV5-4
d_gene: NA

CDR3nt: TGTGCCAGCAGCCCAGATGGCTCTGGGGCCAACGTCCTGACTTTC
CDR3aa: CASSPDGSGANVLTF
abundance: NA
j_gene: TRBJ2-6
v_gene: TRBV7-2
d_gene: NA

CDR3nt: TGCGCCAGCAGCCAAGAAGGCCAGCGCTACCCCACAGATACGCAGTATTTT
CDR3aa: CASSQEGQRYPTDTQYF
abundance: NA
j_gene: TRBJ2-3
v_gene: TRBV4-1
d_gene: NA

CDR3nt: TGTGCCAGCAGTCGCGACAGTATTCCTAGCAATCAGCCCCAGCATTTT
CDR3aa: CASSRDSIPSNQPQHF
abundance: NA
j_gene: TRBJ1-5
v_gene: TRBV27
d_gene: NA

CDR3nt: TGTGCCAGCAGTTTGGCGGGCCATGAGCAGTTCTTC
CDR3aa: CASSLAGHEQFF
abundance: NA
j_gene: TRBJ2-1
v_gene: TRBV27
d_gene: NA

CDR3nt: TGTGCCAGCAGTCTCGGACAGGGAGTGGGTGGGGCCAACGTCCTGACTTTC
CDR3aa: CASSLGQGVGGANVLTF
abundance: NA
j_gene: TRBJ2-6
v_gene: TRBV6-2/TRBV6-3
d_gene: TRBD1

CDR3nt: TGTGCCAGCAGTGAGAGCATCTCTGGAAACACCATATATTTT
CDR3aa: CASSESISGNTIYF
abundance: few
j_gene: TRBJ1-3
v_gene: TRBV6-6
d_gene: NA

CDR3nt: TGCGCCAGCAGCTTGGATAGGGACAGAGGGGAAAAACTGTTTTTT
CDR3aa: CASSLDRDRGEKLFF
abundance: few
j_gene: TRBJ1-4
v_gene: TRBV5-1
d_gene: TRBD1

CDR3nt: TGTGCCAGCAGCCCCAGCGGGGGAGGGGAAGAGACCCAGTACTTC
CDR3aa: CASSPSGGGEETQYF
abundance: NA
j_gene: TRBJ2-5
v_gene: TRBV5-6
d_gene: TRBD2

CDR3nt: TGTGCCAGCAGCCTAGACGGGGGGTCAGGTTTCACACACACAGATACGCAGTATTTT
CDR3aa: CASSLDGGSGFTHTDTQYF
abundance: NA
j_gene: TRBJ2-3
v_gene: TRBV7-2
d_gene: TRBD2

CDR3nt: TGTGCCAGTAGTATTCCAGCGAACTCCTACAATGAGCAGTTCTTC
CDR3aa: CASSIPANSYNEQFF
abundance: NA
j_gene: TRBJ2-1
v_gene: TRBV19
d_gene: NA

CDR3nt: TGTGCCAGCAGCTTAACAGGAGGGGTGAATTCACCCCTCCACTTT
CDR3aa: CASSLTGGVNSPLHF
abundance: NA
j_gene: TRBJ1-6
v_gene: TRBV7-3
d_gene: NA

CDR3nt: TGTGCCAGCAGCCGGGGGGAGACAGACGCCCCCTACGAGCAGTACTTC
CDR3aa: CASSRGETDAPYEQYF
abundance: NA
j_gene: TRBJ2-7
v_gene: TRBV9
d_gene: TRBD2

CDR3nt: TGTGCTAGTGGTCCGCCGGGACAGGGTTATTCACCCCTCCACTTT
CDR3aa: CASGPPGQGYSPLHF
abundance: NA
j_gene: TRBJ1-6
v_gene: TRBV12-5
d_gene: TRBD1

CDR3nt: TGTGCCAGCTCACCAGTCCCCCAGGGGGTCTCTGGAAACACCATATATTTT
CDR3aa: CASSPVPQGVSGNTIYF
abundance: NA
j_gene: TRBJ1-3
v_gene: TRBV18
d_gene: TRBD1

CDR3nt: TGTGCCACCGAACGCGACAGGGCCCAGGGGGCCCAGTACTTC
CDR3aa: CATERDRAQGAQYF
abundance: NA
j_gene: TRBJ2-5
v_gene: TRBV15
d_gene: TRBD1

CDR3nt: TGTGCCAGCAGCTTACCCGGAGTGGTACAAGAGACCCAGTACTTC
CDR3aa: CASSLPGVVQETQYF
abundance: NA
j_gene: TRBJ2-5
v_gene: TRBV7-2
d_gene: NA

CDR3nt: TGTGCCAGCAGTTACGGGCCGTTCTCCTACGAGCAGTACTTC
CDR3aa: CASSYGPFSYEQYF
abundance: NA
j_gene: TRBJ2-7
v_gene: TRBV6-2/TRBV6-3
d_gene: NA

CDR3nt: TGTGCCAGCAGCCAACCCTCGGGCAGGGGGCTAGGCAATGAGCAGTTCTTC
CDR3aa: CASSQPSGRGLGNEQFF
abundance: NA
j_gene: TRBJ2-1
v_gene: TRBV16
d_gene: TRBD1

CDR3nt: TGTGCCAGCAGTTCAGGGAATAATTTTAACTATGGCTACACCTTC
CDR3aa: CASSSGNNFNYGYTF
abundance: NA
j_gene: TRBJ1-2
v_gene: TRBV7-8
d_gene: NA

CDR3nt: TGTGCCAGCAGGCCCCCAGGGGTGGCAAACACCATATATTTT
CDR3aa: CASRPPGVANTIYF
abundance: NA
j_gene: TRBJ1-3
v_gene: TRBV6-5
d_gene: NA

CDR3nt: TGTGCCAGCAGCTTGCGATCGGGGGGGCAAACCGGGGAGCTGTTTTTT
CDR3aa: CASSLRSGGQTGELFF
abundance: NA
j_gene: TRBJ2-2
v_gene: TRBV5-6
d_gene: TRBD2

CDR3nt: TGTGCCAGTAGTAATCCTAGCGGGAGACAAGGCAATGAGCAGTTCTTC
CDR3aa: CASSNPSGRQGNEQFF
abundance: NA
j_gene: TRBJ2-1
v_gene: TRBV19
d_gene: TRBD2

CDR3nt: TGTGCCAGCAGTAAACTAGGAAGGAAGGGCTACACCTTC
CDR3aa: CASSKLGRKGYTF
abundance: NA
j_gene: TRBJ1-2
v_gene: TRBV6-5
d_gene: NA

CDR3nt: TGTGCCATCAGTGGACAGAACAGGGGATCAGGAAACACCATATATTTT
CDR3aa: CAISGQNRGSGNTIYF
abundance: NA
j_gene: TRBJ1-3
v_gene: TRBV10-3
d_gene: TRBD1

CDR3nt: TGTGCCAGCAGCCCCGTGAAGCGGGAATTCACCTACGAGCAGTACTTC
CDR3aa: CASSPVKREFTYEQYF
abundance: NA
j_gene: TRBJ2-7
v_gene: TRBV12-1
d_gene: NA

CDR3nt: TGTGCCAGCAGCTTAGGATACTGGGACAGGGGGGGAAATGAGCAGTTCTTC
CDR3aa: CASSLGYWDRGGNEQFF
abundance: once
j_gene: TRBJ2-1
v_gene: TRBV7-8
d_gene: TRBD1

CDR3nt: TGTGCCAGCAGCGTAGACAGACGGTCACCCCTCCACTTT
CDR3aa: CASSVDRRSPLHF
abundance: NA
j_gene: TRBJ1-6
v_gene: TRBV9
d_gene: NA